This TCR beta chain was profiled in a study of shared clonotypes between healthy human individuals. Data came from immunoSEQ multiplex PCR; TCRdb stores just in-frame clones and leaves some out. The sample yields around 1.5 million clones, roughly 98% seen once. The study's findings and limits: Clonotypes that were shared across a handful of donors made up approximately 5.1% of naive CD4 clonotypes.

As to this clone: Its antigen is not identified.

Germline CDR1 MNHNY, CDR2 SVGAGI (reference sequence). The CDR3 runs 14 residues. With V trimmed by 7 bases and J by 2 bases, 7 bases remained unmatched. This receptor was obtained from a young man in good health. This chain connects TRBV6-6 to TRBJ2-7, with 8 bases matching TRBD2. Sequencing used naive CD4+ T cells sorted from blood. Subset defined: CD45RA+ positively selected. CDR3 in DNA: TGTGCCAGCAAGACGGTAGCGGGAACCTACGAGCAGTACTTC. It specifies CASKTVAGTYEQYF.